Sequencing of this T cell receptor beta chain was carried out in a study of control samples from healthy donors and cancer patients. The CDR3 has 14 residues. CDR1 is GTSNPN, CDR2 SVGIG, per germline (reference sequence). The germline V and J ends were trimmed by 0 bases and 6 bases, with 12 bases remaining between them. Clones were read by immunoSEQ multiplex PCR, and TCRdb kept only the in-frame ones, dropping some. The table lists about 180,000 clones, nearly 90% of them singletons. Sequenced input: blood. This TCR came from a woman aged 50 to 65 in good health. The rearrangement joins TRBV30 to TRBJ2-1, with no clear D. This chain's CDR3 is CAWSVRWNGNEQFF. The CDR3 coding sequence is TGTGCCTGGAGTGTACGGTGGAATGGCAATGAGCAGTTCTTC.